This section outlines one TCR beta chain sequence together with its context. The antigen is unknown. With a much larger clone just one base away, this may be a read error. The record originates from a study of T cells in Graves' hyperthyroidism and ophthalmopathy. General study findings and limits: Blood samples included most of the expanded thyroid clonotypes exceeding 0.001.

Trimming pared 2 bases from V and 1 base from J, leaving 9 bases between. CDR1 and CDR2 from the germline V gene are ENHRY and SYGVKD. The CDR3 sequence is 15 residues long. RNA transcripts yielded amplified TCR beta CDR3 regions. An initial round of RT-PCR targeting the TCR CDR3 relied on the HTBI primer set. MiXCR, run by TCRdb on the multiplex PCR reads, gives a single entry per CDR3 protein. The sample lists 660,000 or so distinct CDR3 sequences, just under 45% occurring once. Uncontrolled infection, other autoimmune disease, pregnancy or lactation excluded patients. Diagnoses used clinical symptoms, serum thyroxine and TRAb, thyroid ultrasound and orbital computed tomography.

Sequencing was carried out using peripheral blood or thyroid tissue (not recorded which). The chain employs TRBV10-3 and TRBJ1-5, with D maybe TRBD1 (6 bases). The source is an adult man with Graves' disease, either hyperthyroidism or ophthalmopathy (not recorded which). CDR3 in amino acids: CAISEITGSNQPQHF. CDR3 coding DNA: TGTGCCATCAGTGAGATTACAGGGAGCAATCAGCCCCAGCATTTT.